The clone carrying this T cell receptor (beta chain) ranks as medium-sized. The data were obtained in a study of long-term antiretroviral therapy in people with HIV. Overall study: Sampling started about a decade before the 2015 immediate-ART recommendation.

At survey level, the immunoSEQ assay was run in its v3.0 version. Sequencing used immunoSEQ multiplex PCR; TCRdb keeps in-frame clones, though not all of them. The sample has 37,000 or so clones, less than 85% seen once. This CDR3 spans 15 amino acids. Trimming took 5 bases from V and 3 from J; bases not matched to a gene: 4. Germline lookup yields CDR1 SGHVS and CDR2 FNYEAQ. The chain couples TRBV7-6 to TRBJ2-3; 11 bases are shared with TRBD2. The clonotype originates from a man aged 25-45 years with HIV. Here the sequenced sample was unsorted PBMCs, taken 3.4 years after starting antiretroviral therapy. In DNA form, the CDR3 reads TGTGCCAGCAGCCGACTAGCGGGACCAACAGATACGCAGTATTTT. It is translated as CASSRLAGPTDTQYF.